The subject of this entry is one T cell receptor (beta chain). Its cognate antigen has yet to be identified. Per-nucleotide qualities are absent, and no much larger clonotype sits a single base away. Inclusive of the bounding cysteine and phenylalanine, the CDR3 is 13 residues long. The CDR3 DNA has 39 bases and is translated from base 1. The V end loses 0 bases and the J end loses 4 bases, and a stretch of 7 bases separates them. CDR1 and CDR2 were assigned from the germline V gene as LGHNA and YNFKEQ. Repertoires were sampled repeatedly over the course of chemoradiotherapy, so clonal expansion could be followed in the tumor microenvironment. The sample comes from a study of chemoradiotherapy in HPV16-positive cancers (dated 2022 in TCRdb). Regarding the complete study: Candidate HPV-specific T-cell clones and common TCR motifs were defined through functional T-cell assays on cells from two HPV16-positive patients. The study asked whether T-cell immunity to the HPV oncoproteins E6 and E7 changes during chemoradiotherapy and whether this immunity affects survival. The candidate HPV-specific TCRs and motifs were subsequently tracked in TCR repertoires obtained from fewer than 95 patients with HPV-related cancers.

The paper as a whole reports these results and caveats: Expansion of candidate HPV-specific clones and E7-related TCR motifs was observed in the tumor microenvironment during treatment, whereas no such expansion was observed for non-HPV-specific T cells. In HPV16-positive patients, expansion of HPV-responsive T cells during chemoradiotherapy was associated with improved recurrence-free survival. The functional definition of HPV-specific T cells came from only a couple of HPV16-positive patients, and the survival association was reported for HPV16-positive patients.

Receptor libraries were prepared by the immunoSEQ multiplex PCR assay. The clones in this table, taken by TCRdb from immuneACCESS, are in-frame only. Not every clone is retained; where verified, under half of the shortfall comes from an unresolved V gene, and the cause of the rest is unknown. The sample includes 3,000 to 4,000 clones, with about 72% observed a single time. Together, the top ten hold around 10% of the sample. The sequencing here drew on tumor tissue, taken from a patient who underwent chemoradiotherapy. This chain joins TRBV4-2 to TRBJ2-7; the D gene is perhaps TRBD1, on 5 matching bases. This TCR came from a human donor with HPV-associated anogenital cancer. This receptor has the CDR3 CASSQDSGYEQYF. The DNA is as follows: TGTGCCAGCAGCCAAGACTCAGGGTACGAGCAGTACTTC.